This TCR beta chain was recovered during a study of PD-L1 blockade in urothelial cancer. On the study more broadly: Administration of atezolizumab to patients began in about 2014, at 1,200 mg intravenously every 3 weeks. Patients had undergone 0 to 3 prior chemotherapy regimens. Analysis of the blood was performed 3 weeks (second dose) and 6 weeks after treatment start. Counts from blood samples showed a median of around 150,000 T cells.

Measured with immunoSEQ multiplex PCR; TCRdb has only the in-frame clones, and not every one. The table has around 45,000 clones, approximately 83% seen once. The V gene lost 1 base and the J gene lost 4 bases, with 17 bases spanning the gap. This CDR3 has 16 amino acids. Germline V gene data show CDR1 as MGHRA and CDR2 as YSYEKL. Noted time point: peripheral blood 6 weeks after treatment start. Sequencing was performed on PBMCs, taken around atezolizumab (anti-PD-L1) treatment. The TCR sequence derives from a man in his 60s with urothelial cancer. The chain joins TRBV4-1 to TRBJ2-7; TRBD1 is a possible D gene (6 bases). The CDR3 is CASSQASGTQGYEQYF. CDR3 bases: TGCGCCAGCAGCCAAGCCTCGGGGACACAGGGATACGAGCAGTACTTC.